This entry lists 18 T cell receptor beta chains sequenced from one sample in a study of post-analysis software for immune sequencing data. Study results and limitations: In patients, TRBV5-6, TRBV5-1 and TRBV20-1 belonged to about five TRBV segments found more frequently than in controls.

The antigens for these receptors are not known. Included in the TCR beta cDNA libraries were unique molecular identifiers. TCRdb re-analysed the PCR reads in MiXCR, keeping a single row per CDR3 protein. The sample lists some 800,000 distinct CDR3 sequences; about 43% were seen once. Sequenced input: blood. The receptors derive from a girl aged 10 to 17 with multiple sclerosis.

CDR3 region: CSVEVWDTQETQYF. DNA of the CDR3: TGCAGCGTTGAAGTGTGGGACACCCAAGAGACCCAGTACTTC. The chain uses TRBV29-1 and TRBJ2-5; maybe TRBD1 (6 bases). V lost 1 base to trimming and J lost 1 base, with 10 bases between them. Germline V gene lookup returns CDR1 SQVTM and CDR2 ANQGSEA. There are 14 residues in the CDR3.

CDR3 protein: CASSSPSDSSYEQYF. In DNA, the CDR3 is TGTGCCAGCAGTTCCCCCTCGGACTCATCCTACGAGCAGTACTTC. The gene calls are TRBV12-3 or TRBV12-4 and TRBJ2-7; the D gene is possibly TRBD2 (5 bases). The V and J ends lost 4 bases and 1 base respectively, with 14 bases between them. This CDR3 spans 15 amino acids.

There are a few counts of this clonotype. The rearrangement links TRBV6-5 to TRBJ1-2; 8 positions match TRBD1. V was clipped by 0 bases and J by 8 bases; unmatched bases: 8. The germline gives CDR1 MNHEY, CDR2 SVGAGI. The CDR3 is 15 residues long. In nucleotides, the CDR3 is TGTGCCAGCAGTTACTCCTCAGGGGGCAGGGCCGGCTACACCTTC. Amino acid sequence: CASSYSSGGRAGYTF.

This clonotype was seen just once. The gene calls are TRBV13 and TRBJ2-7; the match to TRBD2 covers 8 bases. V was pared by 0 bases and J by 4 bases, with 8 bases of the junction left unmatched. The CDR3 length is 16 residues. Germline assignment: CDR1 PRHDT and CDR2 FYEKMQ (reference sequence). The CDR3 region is CASSLGLGLAGYEQYF. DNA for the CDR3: TGTGCCAGCAGCTTAGGCCTTGGGCTAGCGGGTTACGAGCAGTACTTC.

CDR3 protein: CASILNTEAFF. The CDR3 region has the DNA TGTGCCAGCATACTGAACACTGAAGCTTTCTTT. The chain joins TRBV28 to TRBJ1-1; the D is unclear. Trimming cost V 7 bases and J 0 bases, with 3 bases left between them. The length of the CDR3 is 11 residues. Germline CDR1 is MDHEN and CDR2 is SYDVKM.

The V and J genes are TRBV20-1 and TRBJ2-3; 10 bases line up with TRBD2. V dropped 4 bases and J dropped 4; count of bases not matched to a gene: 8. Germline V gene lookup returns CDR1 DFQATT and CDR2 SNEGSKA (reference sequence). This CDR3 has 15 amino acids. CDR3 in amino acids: CSATRLAGSADTQYF. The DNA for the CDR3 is TGCAGTGCTACCAGACTAGCGGGTAGCGCAGATACGCAGTATTTT.

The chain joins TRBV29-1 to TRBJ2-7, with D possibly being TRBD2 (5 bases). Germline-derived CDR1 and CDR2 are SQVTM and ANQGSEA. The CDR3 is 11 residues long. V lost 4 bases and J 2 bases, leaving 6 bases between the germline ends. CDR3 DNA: TGCAGCGTTGGGGAGACCTACGAGCAGTACTTC. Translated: CSVGETYEQYF.

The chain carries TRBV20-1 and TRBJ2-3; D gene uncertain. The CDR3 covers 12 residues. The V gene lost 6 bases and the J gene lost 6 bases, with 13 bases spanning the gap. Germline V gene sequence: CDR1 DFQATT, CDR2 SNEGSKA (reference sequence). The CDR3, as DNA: TGCAGTGCACCCATTGACGGGGATACGCAGTATTTT. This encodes CSAPIDGDTQYF.

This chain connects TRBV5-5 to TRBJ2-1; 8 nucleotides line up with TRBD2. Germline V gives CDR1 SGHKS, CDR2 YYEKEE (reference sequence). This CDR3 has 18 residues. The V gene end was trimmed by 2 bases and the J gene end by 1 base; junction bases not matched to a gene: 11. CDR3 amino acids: CASSFQVSGSTSYNEQFF. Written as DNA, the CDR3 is TGTGCCAGCAGCTTTCAGGTGAGCGGGAGTACGTCCTACAATGAGCAGTTCTTC.

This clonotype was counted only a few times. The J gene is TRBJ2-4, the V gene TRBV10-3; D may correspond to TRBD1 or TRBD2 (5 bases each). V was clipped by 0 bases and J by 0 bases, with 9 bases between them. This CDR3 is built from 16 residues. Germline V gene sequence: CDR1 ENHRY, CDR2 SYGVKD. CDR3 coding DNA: TGTGCCATCAGTGAGTCGAGAGGGGTAGCCAAAAACATTCAGTACTTC. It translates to CAISESRGVAKNIQYF.

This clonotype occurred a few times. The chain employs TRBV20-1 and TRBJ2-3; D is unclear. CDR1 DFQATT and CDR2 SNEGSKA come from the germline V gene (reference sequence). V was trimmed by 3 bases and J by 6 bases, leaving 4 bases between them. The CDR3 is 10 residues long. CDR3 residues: CSASEDTQYF. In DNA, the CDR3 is TGCAGTGCTAGCGAGGATACGCAGTATTTT.

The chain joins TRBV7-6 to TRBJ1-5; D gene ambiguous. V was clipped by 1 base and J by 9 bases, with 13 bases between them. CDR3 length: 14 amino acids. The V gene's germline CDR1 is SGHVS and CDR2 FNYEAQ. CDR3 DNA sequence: TGTGCCAGCAGCTTAGAGGTAGGGAGGGCGCCCCAGCATTTT. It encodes CASSLEVGRAPQHF.

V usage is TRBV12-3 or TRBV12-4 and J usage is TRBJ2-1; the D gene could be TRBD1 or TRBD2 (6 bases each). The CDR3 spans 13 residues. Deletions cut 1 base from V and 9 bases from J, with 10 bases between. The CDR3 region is CASSLEGGGEQFF. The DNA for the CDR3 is TGTGCCAGCAGTTTAGAGGGGGGTGGTGAGCAGTTCTTC.

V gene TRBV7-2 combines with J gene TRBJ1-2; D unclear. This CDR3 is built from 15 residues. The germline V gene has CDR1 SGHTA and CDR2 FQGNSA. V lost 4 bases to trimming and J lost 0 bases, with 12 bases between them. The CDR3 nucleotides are TGTGCCAGCAGCTACCAGACAACATCTAACTATGGCTACACCTTC. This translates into CASSYQTTSNYGYTF.

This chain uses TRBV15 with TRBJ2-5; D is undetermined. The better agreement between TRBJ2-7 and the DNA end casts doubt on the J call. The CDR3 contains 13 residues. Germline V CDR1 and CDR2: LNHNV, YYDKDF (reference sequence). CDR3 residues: CATSRDLVGEQYF. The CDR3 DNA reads TGTGCCACCAGCAGAGATTTAGTTGGCGAGCAGTACTTC.

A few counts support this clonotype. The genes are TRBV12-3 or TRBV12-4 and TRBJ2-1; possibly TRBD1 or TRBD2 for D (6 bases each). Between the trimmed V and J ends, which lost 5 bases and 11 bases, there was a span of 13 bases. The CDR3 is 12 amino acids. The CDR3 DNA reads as TGTGCCAGCAGTCTAGGAGGGGGGAAGCAGTTCTTC. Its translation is CASSLGGGKQFF.

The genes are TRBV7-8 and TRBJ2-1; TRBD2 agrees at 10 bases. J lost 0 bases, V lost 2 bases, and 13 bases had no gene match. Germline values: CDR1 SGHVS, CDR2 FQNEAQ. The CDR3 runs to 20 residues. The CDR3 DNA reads TGTGCCAGCAGCTTAAAGGGGGGGCCGTCTAGCGGGAGCTCCTACAATGAGCAGTTCTTC. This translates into CASSLKGGPSSGSSYNEQFF.

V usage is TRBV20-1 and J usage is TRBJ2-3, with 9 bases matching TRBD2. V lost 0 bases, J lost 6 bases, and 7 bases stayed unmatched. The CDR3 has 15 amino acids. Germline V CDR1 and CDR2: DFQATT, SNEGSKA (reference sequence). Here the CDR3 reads CSAREGSGSLDTQYF. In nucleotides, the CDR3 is TGCAGTGCTAGAGAAGGTAGCGGGAGTCTGGATACGCAGTATTTT.